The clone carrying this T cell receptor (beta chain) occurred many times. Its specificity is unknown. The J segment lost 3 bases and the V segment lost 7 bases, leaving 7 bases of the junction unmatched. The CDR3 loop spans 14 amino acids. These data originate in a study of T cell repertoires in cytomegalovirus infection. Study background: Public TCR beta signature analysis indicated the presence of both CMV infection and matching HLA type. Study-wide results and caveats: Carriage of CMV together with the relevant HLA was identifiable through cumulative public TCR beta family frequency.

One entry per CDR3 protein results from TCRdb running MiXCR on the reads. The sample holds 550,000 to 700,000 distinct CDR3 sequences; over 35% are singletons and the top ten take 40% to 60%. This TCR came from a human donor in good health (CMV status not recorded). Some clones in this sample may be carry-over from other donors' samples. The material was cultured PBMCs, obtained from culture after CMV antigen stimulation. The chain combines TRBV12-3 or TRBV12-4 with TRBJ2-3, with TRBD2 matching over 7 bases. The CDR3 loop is CASTPGSGTDTQYF. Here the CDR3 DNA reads TGTGCCAGCACCCCGGGTAGCGGGACAGATACGCAGTATTTT.